The entry below gives a single T cell receptor beta chain sequence along with its context. The record originates from a study of blood T cell repertoires in COVID-19. Individuals drawn from under 30 US areas were about 18 to 100 years old. Membership in each cohort depended on participant-reported clinical history. Germline CDR1 reads MDHEN; CDR2 reads SYDVKM. Trimming at V came to 6 bases and at J to 5 bases, leaving 7 bases not matched to a gene. CDR3 length: 16 amino acids. Authors' processing steps: Estimated nucleated cell counts came from reference gene primer amplification. The assay was immunoSEQ multiplex PCR, and TCRdb's table has in-frame clones only and misses some. V, J and clone size are those of that table, while D and trimming were read from the DNA. The table lists hundreds of thousands of clones, approximately 90% of them singletons.

The TCR was taken from a woman aged 60-70 years who had recovered from COVID-19. V is TRBV28 and J is TRBJ2-2; 12 bases fit TRBD2. Sequencing input: PBMCs or T cells enriched from blood (not recorded which). The CDR3 sequence is CASSLLGTSGTGELFF. CDR3 sequence (DNA): TGTGCCAGCAGCCTCTTAGGGACTAGCGGGACCGGGGAGCTGTTTTTT.